This TCR beta chain was obtained from a study of control samples from healthy donors and cancer patients. Trimming shortened V by 4 bases and J by 3 bases, and 6 bases separated the two germline ends. This CDR3 spans 13 amino acids. Sequencing was performed with immunoSEQ multiplex PCR; in TCRdb, only in-frame clones are kept and a portion is missing. Counted here are some 96,000 clones, more than 75% occurring once; the ten biggest clones make up more than 15%. This clonotype was sampled from a woman between 45 and 65 years old in good health. Specimen: blood. The V gene is TRBV12-3 or TRBV12-4, the J gene TRBJ2-2; D gene ambiguous. This chain's CDR3 is CASSSGDTGELFF. The CDR3 nucleotides are TGTGCCAGCAGTTCAGGAGACACCGGGGAGCTGTTTTTT.